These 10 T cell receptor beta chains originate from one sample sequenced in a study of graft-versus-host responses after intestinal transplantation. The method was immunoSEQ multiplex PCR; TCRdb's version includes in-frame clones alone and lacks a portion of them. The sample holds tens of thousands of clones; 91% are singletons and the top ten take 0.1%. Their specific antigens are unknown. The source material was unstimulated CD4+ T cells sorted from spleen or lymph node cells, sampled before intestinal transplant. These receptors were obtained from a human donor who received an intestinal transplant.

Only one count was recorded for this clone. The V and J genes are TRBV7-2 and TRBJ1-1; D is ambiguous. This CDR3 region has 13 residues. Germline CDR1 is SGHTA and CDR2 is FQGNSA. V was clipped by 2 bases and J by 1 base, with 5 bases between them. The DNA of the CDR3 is TGTGCCAGCAGCTTACGCAGGAACACTGAAGCTTTCTTT. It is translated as CASSLRRNTEAFF.

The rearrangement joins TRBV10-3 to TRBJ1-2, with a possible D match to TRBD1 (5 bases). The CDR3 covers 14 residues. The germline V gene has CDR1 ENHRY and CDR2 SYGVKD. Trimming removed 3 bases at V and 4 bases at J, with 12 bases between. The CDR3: CAISEPPTVYGYTF. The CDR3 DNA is TGTGCCATCAGTGAACCCCCGACAGTCTATGGCTACACCTTC.

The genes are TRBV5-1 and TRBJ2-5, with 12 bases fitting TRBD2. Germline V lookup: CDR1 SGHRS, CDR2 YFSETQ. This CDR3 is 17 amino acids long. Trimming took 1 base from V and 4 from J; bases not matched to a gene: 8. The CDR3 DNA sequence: TGCGCCAGCAGCTTGTTGCCTAGCGGGGGGGCGTTAGAGACCCAGTACTTC. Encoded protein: CASSLLPSGGALETQYF. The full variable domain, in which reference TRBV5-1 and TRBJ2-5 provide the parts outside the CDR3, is KAGVTQTPRYLIKTRGQQVTLSCSPISGHRSVSWYQQTPGQGLQFLFEYFSETQRNKGNFPGRFSGRQFSNSRSEMNVSTLELGDSALYLCASSLLPSGGALETQYFGPGTRLLVL.

The CDR3 DNA follows: TGTGCCAGCAGTGGGACTAGCGGGGGGCAAGAGACCCAGTACTTC. Translated: CASSGTSGGQETQYF. The genes are TRBV2 and TRBJ2-5; 14 nucleotides match TRBD2. The CDR3 extends over 15 amino acids. CDR1 SNHLY and CDR2 FYNNEI come from the germline V gene. Trimming at V came to 4 bases and at J to 2 bases, leaving 0 bases not matched to a gene.

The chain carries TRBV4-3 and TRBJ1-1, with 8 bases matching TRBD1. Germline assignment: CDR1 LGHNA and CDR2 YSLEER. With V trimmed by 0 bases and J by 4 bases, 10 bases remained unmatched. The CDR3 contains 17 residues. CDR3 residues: CASSQDLNRQGLTEAFF. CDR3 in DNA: TGCGCCAGCAGCCAAGACTTGAATCGACAGGGGCTCACTGAAGCTTTCTTT.

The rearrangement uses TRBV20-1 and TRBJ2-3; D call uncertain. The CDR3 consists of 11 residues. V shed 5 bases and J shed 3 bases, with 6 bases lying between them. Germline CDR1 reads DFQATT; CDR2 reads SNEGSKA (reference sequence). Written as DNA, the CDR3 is TGCAGTGCTGGCAAAACAGATACGCAGTATTTT. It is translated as CSAGKTDTQYF.

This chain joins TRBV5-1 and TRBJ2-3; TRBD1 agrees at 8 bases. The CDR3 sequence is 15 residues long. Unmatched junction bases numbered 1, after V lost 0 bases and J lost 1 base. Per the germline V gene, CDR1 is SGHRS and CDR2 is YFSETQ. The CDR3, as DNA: TGCGCCAGCAGCTTGGTGGGACAGGGCACAGATACGCAGTATTTT. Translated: CASSLVGQGTDTQYF.

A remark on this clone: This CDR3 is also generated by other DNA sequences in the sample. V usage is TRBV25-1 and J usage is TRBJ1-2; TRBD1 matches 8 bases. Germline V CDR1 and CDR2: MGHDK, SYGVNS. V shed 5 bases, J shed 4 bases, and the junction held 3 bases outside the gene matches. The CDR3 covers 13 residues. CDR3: CASSTGTGYGYTF. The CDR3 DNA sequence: TGTGCCAGCAGTACCGGGACAGGCTATGGCTACACCTTC.

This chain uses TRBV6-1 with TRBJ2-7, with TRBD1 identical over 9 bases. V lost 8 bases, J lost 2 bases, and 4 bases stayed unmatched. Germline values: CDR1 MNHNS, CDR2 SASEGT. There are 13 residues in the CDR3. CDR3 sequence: CASEGQGAYEQYF. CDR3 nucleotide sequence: TGTGCCAGCGAGGGACAGGGCGCCTACGAGCAGTACTTC.

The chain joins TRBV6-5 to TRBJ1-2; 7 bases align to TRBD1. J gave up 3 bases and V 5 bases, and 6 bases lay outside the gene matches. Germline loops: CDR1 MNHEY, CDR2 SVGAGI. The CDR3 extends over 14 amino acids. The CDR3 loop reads CASSQRQGDYGYTF. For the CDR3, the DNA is TGTGCCAGCAGTCAGAGACAGGGTGACTATGGCTACACCTTC.